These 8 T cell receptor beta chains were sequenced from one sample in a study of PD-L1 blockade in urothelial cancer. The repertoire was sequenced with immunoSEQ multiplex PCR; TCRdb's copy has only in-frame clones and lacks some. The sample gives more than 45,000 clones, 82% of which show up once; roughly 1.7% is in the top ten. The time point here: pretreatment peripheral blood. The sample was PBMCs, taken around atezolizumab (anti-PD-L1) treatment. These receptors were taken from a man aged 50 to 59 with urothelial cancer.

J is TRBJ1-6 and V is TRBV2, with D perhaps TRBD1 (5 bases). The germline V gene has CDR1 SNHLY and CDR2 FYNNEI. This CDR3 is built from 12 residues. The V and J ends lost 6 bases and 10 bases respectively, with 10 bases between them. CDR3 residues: CASRTQESPLHF. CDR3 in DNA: TGTGCCAGCAGAACACAGGAATCACCCCTCCACTTT. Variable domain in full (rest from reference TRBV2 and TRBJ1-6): EPEVTQTPSHQVTQMGQEVILRCVPISNHLYFYWYRQILGQKVEFLVSFYNNEISEKSEIFDDQFSVERPDGSNFTLKIRSTKLEDSAMYFCASRTQESPLHFGNGTRLTVT.

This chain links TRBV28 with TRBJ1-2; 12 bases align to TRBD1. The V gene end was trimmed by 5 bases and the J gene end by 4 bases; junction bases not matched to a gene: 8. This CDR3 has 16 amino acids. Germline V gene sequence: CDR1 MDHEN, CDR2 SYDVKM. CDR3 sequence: CASSPYGTGGLYGYTF. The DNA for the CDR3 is TGTGCCAGCAGTCCCTACGGGACAGGGGGCCTCTATGGCTACACCTTC.

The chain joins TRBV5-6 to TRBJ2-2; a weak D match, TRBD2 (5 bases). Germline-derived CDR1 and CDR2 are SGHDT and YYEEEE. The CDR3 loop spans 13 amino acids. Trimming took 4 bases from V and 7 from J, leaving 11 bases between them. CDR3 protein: CASSPDGGGELFF. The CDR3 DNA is TGTGCCAGCAGCCCTGATGGAGGCGGGGAGCTGTTTTTT.

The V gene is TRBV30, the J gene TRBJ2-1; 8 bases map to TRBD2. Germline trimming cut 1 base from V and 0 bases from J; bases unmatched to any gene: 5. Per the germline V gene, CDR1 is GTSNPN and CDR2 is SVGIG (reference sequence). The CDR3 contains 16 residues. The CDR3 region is CAWSGSSGSSYNEQFF. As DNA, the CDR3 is TGTGCCTGGAGTGGCTCGAGCGGGAGCTCCTACAATGAGCAGTTCTTC.

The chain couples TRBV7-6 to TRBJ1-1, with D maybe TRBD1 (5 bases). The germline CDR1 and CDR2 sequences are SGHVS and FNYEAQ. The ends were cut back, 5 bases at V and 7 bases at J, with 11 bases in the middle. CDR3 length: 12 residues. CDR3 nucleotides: TGTGCCAGCAGCCCGGCGGGGGATGAAGCTTTCTTT. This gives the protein CASSPAGDEAFF.

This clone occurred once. CDR3 coding DNA: TGTGCCAGCAGCTTTAGGACGGGATTGGGGAGAGCTTTCTTT. Encoded protein: CASSFRTGLGRAFF. This rearrangement joins TRBV5-6 to TRBJ1-1; D not certain. Germline CDR1 and CDR2: SGHDT and YYEEEE. The germline V and J ends were trimmed by 2 bases and 10 bases, with 18 bases remaining between them. This CDR3 has 14 residues. Drawing the rest from reference TRBV5-6 and TRBJ1-1, the complete variable domain is DAGVTQSPTHLIKTRGQQVTLRCSPKSGHDTVSWYQQALGQGPQFIFQYYEEEERQRGNFPDRFSGHQFPNYSSELNVNALLLGDSALYLCASSFRTGLGRAFFGQGTRLTVV.

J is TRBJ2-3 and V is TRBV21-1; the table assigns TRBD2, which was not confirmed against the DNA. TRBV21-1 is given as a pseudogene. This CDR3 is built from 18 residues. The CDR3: CASSFPHRLAGGTDTQYF. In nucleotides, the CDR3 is TGTGCCAGCAGCTTCCCCCACCGACTAGCGGGTGGCACAGATACGCAGTATTTT.

The CDR3: CASSPQAGNEQFF. In DNA form, the CDR3 reads TGTGCCAGCAGCCCACAGGCTGGCAATGAGCAGTTCTTC. This sequence joins TRBV7-3 and TRBJ2-1, with D tentatively TRBD1 (5 bases). The germline V and J ends were trimmed by 5 bases and 6 bases, with 11 bases remaining between them. The CDR3 length is 13 residues. The germline V gene encodes CDR1 SGHTA and CDR2 FQGTGA.